This is a list of T cell receptor beta chains from one sample in a study of a mutant IDH1 vaccine in newly diagnosed glioma. Produced via immunoSEQ multiplex PCR; TCRdb's table is partial and in-frame only. The sample yields nearly 50,000 clones, around 86% seen once. This specimen was PBMCs, taken from a glioma patient treated with radiotherapy, temozolomide or both. The receptors stem from a man aged 35 to 55 with glioma. Both conserved end residues are part of each CDR3. The order of the fields is clone size, J gene, D gene, V gene, CDR3 DNA, CDR3 protein. The D gene is left open where the match is weak. A row's size may be missing; if present it is once, few, many or a size class.

.	TRBJ2-1	TRBD2	TRBV4-2	TGTGCCAGCAGCCAAGACACTAGCGGTGGCTCCTACAATGAGCAGTTCTTC	CASSQDTSGGSYNEQFF
.	TRBJ1-2	.	TRBV27	TGTGCCAGCAGCCTGACACTAAACTATGGCTACACCTTC	CASSLTLNYGYTF
.	TRBJ1-1	.	TRBV6-1	TGTGCCAGCAGTGAAAGGGCCTACGGAGGAAAAGCTTTCTTT	CASSERAYGGKAFF
.	TRBJ2-5	.	TRBV9	TGTGCCAGCAGCGACCGGGACATCCCTCCCAGGGAGACCCAGTACTTC	CASSDRDIPPRETQYF
.	TRBJ2-4	TRBD2	TRBV4-2	TGTGCCAGCAGCCAAGATAAGGTAGCGGGGAACATTCAGTACTTC	CASSQDKVAGNIQYF
few	TRBJ1-5	.	TRBV5-6	TGTGCCAGCAGCTCGCTGGGCCATACAGCTAGCAATCAGCCCCAGCATTTT	CASSSLGHTASNQPQHF
.	TRBJ2-5	TRBD2	TRBV15	TGTGCCACCAGCACCGGACTAGCGGGAGGAGGGTTTGAAGAGACCCAGTACTTC	CATSTGLAGGGFEETQYF
.	TRBJ2-7	.	TRBV21-1	TGTGCCAGCAGCAAGACGACACTAGCGGGAGACTACGAGCAGTACTTC	CASSKTTLAGDYEQYF
.	TRBJ2-3	.	TRBV5-1	TGCGCCAGCAGCTTGGGGGGGTCAGATACGCAGTATTTT	CASSLGGSDTQYF
.	TRBJ2-1	.	TRBV7-8	TGTGCCAGCCTTCGGAGGGAGACGTACAATGAGCAGTTCTTC	CASLRRETYNEQFF
.	TRBJ2-7	.	TRBV7-2	TGTGCCAGCAGCCTAAACAGGGGGGGCTACGAGCAGTACTTC	CASSLNRGGYEQYF
.	TRBJ2-7	.	TRBV7-7	TGTGCTAGCAGCCAAACGGGAAGGTACGAGCAGTACTTC	CASSQTGRYEQYF
.	TRBJ2-7	.	TRBV29-1	TGCAGCTCCCATCTCCGTGCAGGAGAGTCCGAGCAGTACTTC	CSSHLRAGESEQYF
.	TRBJ2-7	.	TRBV27	TGTGCCAGCAGTTTGGGAGGTTCCTACGAGCAGTACTTC	CASSLGGSYEQYF
.	TRBJ1-6	.	TRBV6-5	TGTGCCAGCACAGATTATAATTCACCCCTCCACTTT	CASTDYNSPLHF
.	TRBJ2-5	.	TRBV9	TGTGCCAGCAGCGTAAGAGGTGCCGGGGGAGAGACCCAGTACTTC	CASSVRGAGGETQYF
.	TRBJ1-1	.	TRBV4-3	TGCGCCAGCAGCCAAGAGAGGACATGGAACACTGAAGCTTTCTTT	CASSQERTWNTEAFF
.	TRBJ2-7	TRBD1	TRBV5-5	TGTGCCAGCGGTAGAGGACAGGGGGGGTTCGAGCAGTACTTC	CASGRGQGGFEQYF
.	TRBJ2-7	.	TRBV5-1	TGCGCCAGCCAGGACCCCGGGAGCTCCTACGAGCAGTACTTC	CASQDPGSSYEQYF
.	TRBJ1-5	TRBD1	TRBV2	TGTGCCAGCAGTGGGACAGGGGGCAATCAGCCCCAGCATTTT	CASSGTGGNQPQHF
.	TRBJ2-7	TRBD1	TRBV5-1	TGCGCCAGCAGCTTCAGGACAGGGGGCGAGAACGAGCAGTACTTC	CASSFRTGGENEQYF
medium-sized	TRBJ1-4	TRBD1	TRBV9	TGTGCCAGCAGCCCTCGGACAGGGGAAGAACTGTTTTTT	CASSPRTGEELFF
.	TRBJ1-4	.	TRBV2	TGTGCCAGCAGTGGTGGTTTGCGGGATCGGGAAAAACTGTTTTTT	CASSGGLRDREKLFF
.	TRBJ1-1	.	TRBV23-1	TGCGCCAGCAGTCAACCTAACCAAAGACAGGTAGGCACTGAAGCTTTCTTT	CASSQPNQRQVGTEAFF
.	TRBJ2-3	.	TRBV4-1	TGCGCCAGCAAACTATCGGACCTAAACGTCGCAGATACGCAGTATTTT	CASKLSDLNVADTQYF
.	TRBJ1-1	.	TRBV5-6	TGTGCCAGCAGCTTCGGCTGGAGGGAGAACACTGAAGCTTTCTTT	CASSFGWRENTEAFF
.	TRBJ2-1	.	TRBV5-1	TGCGCCAGCGGACAAGTCCTCAGCAATGAGCAGTTCTTC	CASGQVLSNEQFF
few	TRBJ1-3	.	TRBV2	TGTGCCAGCAGTGAAAGCGGGCCCACCATATATTTT	CASSESGPTIYF
.	TRBJ1-4	.	TRBV2	TGTGCCAGCAGTGCGGAGCAACAAGGGGAAAAACTGTTTTTT	CASSAEQQGEKLFF
.	TRBJ1-1	TRBD1	TRBV9	TGTGCCAGCAGCGTAGGCAACAGGGGATCCACTGAAGCTTTCTTT	CASSVGNRGSTEAFF
.	TRBJ2-3	.	TRBV7-2	TGTGCCAGCAGCACCCAGGGGTTCACAGATACGCAGTATTTT	CASSTQGFTDTQYF
.	TRBJ2-7	TRBD1	TRBV19	TGTGCCAGTAGTCAGGGGGCGGTCTACGAGCAGTACTTC	CASSQGAVYEQYF
.	TRBJ2-7	.	TRBV29-1	TGCAGCGTTGGTGGCGGGTCGTACGAGCAGTACTTC	CSVGGGSYEQYF
.	TRBJ2-1	.	TRBV6-5	TGTGCCAGCAGTGTCCGGGACTTCTCCTGGCAGTTCTTC	CASSVRDFSWQFF
.	TRBJ2-1	.	TRBV7-3	TGTGCCAGCAGCTTAACACCTCGGGTCAATTACAATGAGCAGTTCTTC	CASSLTPRVNYNEQFF
once	TRBJ2-1	TRBD1	TRBV5-6	TGTGCCAGCAGCTTGGTGGGCCCCGGACAGGGGGTTTACAATGAGCAGTTCTTC	CASSLVGPGQGVYNEQFF
.	TRBJ1-1	.	TRBV28	TGTGCCAGCCTAGAATGGGGGGGCTCGAACACTGAAGCTTTCTTT	CASLEWGGSNTEAFF
.	TRBJ1-1	.	TRBV12-5	TGTGCTAGTGGAAGAGGGTACACTGAAGCTTTCTTT	CASGRGYTEAFF
.	TRBJ2-7	.	TRBV7-2	TGTGCCAGCAGCTTAGCAGTTACCTCATCCTACGAGCAGTACTTC	CASSLAVTSSYEQYF
.	TRBJ1-2	TRBD1	TRBV18	TGTGCCAGCTCACCAGACAGGGGTCCCTTGGTGGCGTATGGCTACACCTTC	CASSPDRGPLVAYGYTF
once	TRBJ2-1	TRBD2	TRBV2	TGTGCCAGCAAACGCATGATAGCGGGAGGCAGCGAGCAGTTCTTC	CASKRMIAGGSEQFF
once	TRBJ2-7	TRBD1	TRBV27	TGTGCCAGCAGTTTGACAGGGGACTACGAGCAGTACTTC	CASSLTGDYEQYF
.	TRBJ1-2	TRBD1	TRBV4-2	TGTGCCAGCAGCCAAGCCACCGGGACAGGGTTTTATGGCTACACCTTC	CASSQATGTGFYGYTF
few	TRBJ1-4	.	TRBV20-1	TGCAGTGCTCCCCTGGACGGCAGACTGTTTTTT	CSAPLDGRLFF
.	TRBJ1-2	TRBD1	TRBV5-5	TGTGCCAGCAGAAAGGACAGGGATGGCTACACCTTC	CASRKDRDGYTF
few	TRBJ2-7	TRBD2	TRBV5-1	TGCGCCAGCAGTCGGACTAGCGGGGCCTACGAGCAGTACTTC	CASSRTSGAYEQYF
once	TRBJ2-1	.	TRBV7-9	TGTGCCAGCAGCTCGACCAGACTTTTCCTAAGCTCCTACAATGAGCAGTTCTTC	CASSSTRLFLSSYNEQFF
.	TRBJ2-3	TRBD2	TRBV9	TGTGCCAGCAGCGTAGCTGCGGGAGGGCCAGATACGCAGTATTTT	CASSVAAGGPDTQYF
few	TRBJ2-7	.	TRBV6-1	TGTGCCAGCAGTGAAATCCACGGTGATATGTACGAGCAGTACTTC	CASSEIHGDMYEQYF
.	TRBJ1-4	TRBD1	TRBV7-2	TGTGCCAGCAGCCGGAACAGGGGCCTTGGTGAAAAACTGTTTTTT	CASSRNRGLGEKLFF
.	TRBJ2-2	.	TRBV5-1	TGCGCCAGCAGCTTGGCCGGTAACACCGGGGAGCTGTTTTTT	CASSLAGNTGELFF
.	TRBJ2-7	.	TRBV7-3	TGTGCCAGCAGCTTAGATAGGGTTCCTCAATACGAGCAGTACTTC	CASSLDRVPQYEQYF
.	TRBJ2-5	.	TRBV4-1	TGCGCCAGCAGCCGGGACAACCAAGAGACCCAGTACTTC	CASSRDNQETQYF
.	TRBJ2-1	.	TRBV4-1	TGCGCCAGCAGCCAGCAGGGGTCTACCTCCTACAATGAGCAGTTCTTC	CASSQQGSTSYNEQFF